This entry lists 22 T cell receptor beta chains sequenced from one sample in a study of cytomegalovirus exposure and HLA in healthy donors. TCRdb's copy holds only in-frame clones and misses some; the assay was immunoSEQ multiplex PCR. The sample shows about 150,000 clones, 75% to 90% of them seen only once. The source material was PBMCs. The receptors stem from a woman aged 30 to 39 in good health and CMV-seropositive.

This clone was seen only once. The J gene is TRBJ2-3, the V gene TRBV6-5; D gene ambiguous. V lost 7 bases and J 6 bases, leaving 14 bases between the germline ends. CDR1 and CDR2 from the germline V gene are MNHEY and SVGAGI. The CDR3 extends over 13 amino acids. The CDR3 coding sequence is TGTGCCAGCAAGGAGACTGGATATGATACGCAGTATTTT. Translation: CASKETGYDTQYF.

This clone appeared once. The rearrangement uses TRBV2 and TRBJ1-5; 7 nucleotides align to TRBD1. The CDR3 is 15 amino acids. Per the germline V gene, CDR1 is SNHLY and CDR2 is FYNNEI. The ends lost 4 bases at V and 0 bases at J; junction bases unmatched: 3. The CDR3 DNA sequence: TGTGCCAGCAGTGCGGAGGGGGCTAGCAATCAGCCCCAGCATTTT. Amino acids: CASSAEGASNQPQHF.

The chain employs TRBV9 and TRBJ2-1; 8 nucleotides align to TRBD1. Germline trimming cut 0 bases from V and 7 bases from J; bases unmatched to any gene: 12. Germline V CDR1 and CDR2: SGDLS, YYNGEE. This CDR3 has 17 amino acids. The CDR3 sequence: CASSVVQGQVGVNEQFF. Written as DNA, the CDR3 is TGTGCCAGCAGCGTAGTACAGGGACAGGTGGGTGTAAATGAGCAGTTCTTC.

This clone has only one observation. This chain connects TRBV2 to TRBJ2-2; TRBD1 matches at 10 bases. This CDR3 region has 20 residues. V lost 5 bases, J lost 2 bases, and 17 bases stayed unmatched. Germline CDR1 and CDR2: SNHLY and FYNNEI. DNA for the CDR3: TGTGCCAGCAGTCCCATCATCGGACAGGGGGGCCTCCCAAACACCGGGGAGCTGTTTTTT. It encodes CASSPIIGQGGLPNTGELFF.

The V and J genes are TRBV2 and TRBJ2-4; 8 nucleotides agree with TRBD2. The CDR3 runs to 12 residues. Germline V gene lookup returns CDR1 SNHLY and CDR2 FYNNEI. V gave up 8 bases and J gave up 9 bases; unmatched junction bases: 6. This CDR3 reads CASRGGAGIQYF. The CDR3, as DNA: TGTGCCAGCCGGGGGGGCGCGGGCATTCAGTACTTC.

CDR3 sequence (DNA): TGTGCCAGCACCAAACAGGGTTTACCCTACGAGCAGTACTTC. This gives the protein CASTKQGLPYEQYF. The rearrangement links TRBV28 to TRBJ2-7, with a possible D match to TRBD1 (6 bases). Germline loops: CDR1 MDHEN, CDR2 SYDVKM. The ends were cut back, 7 bases at V and 2 bases at J, with 15 bases in the middle. CDR3 length: 14 amino acids.

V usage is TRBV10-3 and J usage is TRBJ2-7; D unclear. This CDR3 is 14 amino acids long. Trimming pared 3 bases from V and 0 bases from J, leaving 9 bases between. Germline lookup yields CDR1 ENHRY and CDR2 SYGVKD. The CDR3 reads CAISDEVSSYEQYF. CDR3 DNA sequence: TGTGCCATCAGTGACGAGGTATCCTCCTACGAGCAGTACTTC.

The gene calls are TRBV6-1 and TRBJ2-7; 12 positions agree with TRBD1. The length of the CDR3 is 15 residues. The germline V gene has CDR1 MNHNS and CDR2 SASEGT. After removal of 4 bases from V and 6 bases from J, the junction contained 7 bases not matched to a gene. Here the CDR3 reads CASSALGQGAGEQYF. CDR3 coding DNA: TGTGCCAGCAGTGCATTGGGACAGGGGGCTGGCGAGCAGTACTTC.

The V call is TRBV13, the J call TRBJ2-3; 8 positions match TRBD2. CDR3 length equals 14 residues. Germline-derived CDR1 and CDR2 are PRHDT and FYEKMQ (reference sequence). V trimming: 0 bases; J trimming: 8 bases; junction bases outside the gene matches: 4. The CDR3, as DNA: TGTGCCAGCAGCTTAGGTAGCGGGGTTGTTACGCAGTATTTT. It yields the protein CASSLGSGVVTQYF.

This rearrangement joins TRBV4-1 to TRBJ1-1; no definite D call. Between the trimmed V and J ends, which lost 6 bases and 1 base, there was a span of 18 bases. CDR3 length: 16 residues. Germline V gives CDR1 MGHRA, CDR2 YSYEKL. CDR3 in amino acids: CASSPTFFAWNTEAFF. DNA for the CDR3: TGCGCCAGCAGTCCCACTTTCTTTGCTTGGAACACTGAAGCTTTCTTT.

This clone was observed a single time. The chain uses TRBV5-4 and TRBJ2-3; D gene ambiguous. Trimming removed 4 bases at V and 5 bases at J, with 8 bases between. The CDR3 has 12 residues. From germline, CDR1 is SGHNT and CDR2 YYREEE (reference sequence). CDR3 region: CASSPGGDTQYF. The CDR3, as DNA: TGTGCCAGCAGCCCCGGCGGAGATACGCAGTATTTT.

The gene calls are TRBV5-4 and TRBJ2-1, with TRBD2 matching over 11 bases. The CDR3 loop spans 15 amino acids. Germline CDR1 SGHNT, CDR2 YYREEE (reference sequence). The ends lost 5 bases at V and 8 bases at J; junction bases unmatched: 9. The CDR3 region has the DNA TGTGCCAGCAGTTCTCTAGCGGGAGGTCTCTATGAGCAGTTCTTC. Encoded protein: CASSSLAGGLYEQFF.

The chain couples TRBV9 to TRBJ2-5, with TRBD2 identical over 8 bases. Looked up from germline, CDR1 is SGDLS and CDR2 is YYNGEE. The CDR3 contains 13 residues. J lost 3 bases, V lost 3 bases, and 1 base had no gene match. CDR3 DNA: TGTGCCAGCAGCGGGCGGGAGGAAGAGACCCAGTACTTC. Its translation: CASSGREEETQYF. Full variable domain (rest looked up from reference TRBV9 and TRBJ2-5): DSGVTQTPKHLITATGQRVTLRCSPRSGDLSVYWYQQSLDQGLQFLIQYYNGEERAKGNILERFSAQQFPDLHSELNLSSLELGDSALYFCASSGREEETQYFGPGTRLLVL.

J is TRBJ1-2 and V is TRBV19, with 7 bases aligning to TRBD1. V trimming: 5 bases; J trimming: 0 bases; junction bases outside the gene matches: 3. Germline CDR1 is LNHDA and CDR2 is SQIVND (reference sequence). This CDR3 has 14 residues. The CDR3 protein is CASSFGTANYGYTF. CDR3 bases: TGTGCCAGTAGTTTTGGGACAGCTAACTATGGCTACACCTTC.

As DNA, the CDR3 is TGTGCCAGCAGTTACTCGGGGGCGGGTGCAGAGACCCAGTACTTC. Translating gives CASSYSGAGAETQYF. The chain joins TRBV6-5 to TRBJ2-5; TRBD1 is a possible D gene (6 bases). V dropped 0 bases and J dropped 4 bases, with 12 bases sitting between them. Looked up from germline, CDR1 is MNHEY and CDR2 is SVGAGI. The CDR3 is 15 amino acids.

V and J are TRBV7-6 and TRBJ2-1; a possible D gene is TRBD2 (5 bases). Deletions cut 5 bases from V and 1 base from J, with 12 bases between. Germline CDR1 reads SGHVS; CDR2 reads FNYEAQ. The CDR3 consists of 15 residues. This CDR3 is CASSPRAGSYNEQFF. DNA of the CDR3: TGTGCCAGCAGCCCCCGGGCGGGTTCCTACAATGAGCAGTTCTTC.

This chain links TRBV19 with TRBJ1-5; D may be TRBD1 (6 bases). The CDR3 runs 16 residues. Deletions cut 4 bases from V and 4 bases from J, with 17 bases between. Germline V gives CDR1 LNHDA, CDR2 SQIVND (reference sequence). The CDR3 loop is CASSTSTGTPNQPQHF. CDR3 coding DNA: TGTGCCAGTAGTACCTCAACCGGGACACCTAATCAGCCCCAGCATTTT. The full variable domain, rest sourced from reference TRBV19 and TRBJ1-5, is DGGITQSPKYLFRKEGQNVTLSCEQNLNHDAMYWYRQDPGQGLRLIYYSQIVNDFQKGDIAEGYSVSREKKESFPLTVTSAQKNPTAFYLCASSTSTGTPNQPQHFGDGTRLSIL.

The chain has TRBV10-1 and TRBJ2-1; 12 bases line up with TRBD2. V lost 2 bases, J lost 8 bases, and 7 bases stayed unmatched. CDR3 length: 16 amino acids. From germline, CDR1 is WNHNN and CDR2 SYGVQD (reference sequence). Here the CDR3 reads CASSELAGGPWDEQFF. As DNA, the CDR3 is TGCGCCAGCAGTGAGCTAGCGGGAGGGCCGTGGGATGAGCAGTTCTTC.

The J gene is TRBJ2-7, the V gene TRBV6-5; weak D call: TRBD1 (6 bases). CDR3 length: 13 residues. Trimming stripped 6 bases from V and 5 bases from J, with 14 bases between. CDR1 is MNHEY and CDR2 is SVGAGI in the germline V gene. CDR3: CASSRGQNHEQYF. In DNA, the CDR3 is TGTGCCAGCAGCAGAGGACAGAATCACGAGCAGTACTTC.

CDR3 DNA: TGTGCCAGCAGCGCTGGGAGGGTGTATGGCAATGAGCAGTTCTTC. Its protein is CASSAGRVYGNEQFF. This chain links TRBV7-2 with TRBJ2-1, with 7 positions matching TRBD2. CDR1 SGHTA and CDR2 FQGNSA come from the germline V gene. This CDR3 is 15 amino acids long. Trimming removed 5 bases from V and 6 bases from J; junction bases left unmatched: 10.

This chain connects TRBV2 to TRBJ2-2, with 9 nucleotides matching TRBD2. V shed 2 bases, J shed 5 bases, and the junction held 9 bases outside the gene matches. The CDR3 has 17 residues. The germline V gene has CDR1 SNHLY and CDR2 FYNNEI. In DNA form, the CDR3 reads TGTGCCAGCAGTGAACCGGGACTAGCTCAGGGGACCGGGGAGCTGTTTTTT. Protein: CASSEPGLAQGTGELFF.

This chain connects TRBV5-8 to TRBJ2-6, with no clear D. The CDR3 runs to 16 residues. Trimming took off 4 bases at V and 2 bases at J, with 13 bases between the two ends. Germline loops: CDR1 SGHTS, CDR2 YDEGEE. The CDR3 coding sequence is TGTGCCAGCAGCCCGAGAGGTAGACCTGGGGCCAACGTCCTGACTTTC. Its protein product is CASSPRGRPGANVLTF. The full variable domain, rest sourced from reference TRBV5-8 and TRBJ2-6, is EAGVTQSPTHLIKTRGQQATLRCSPISGHTSVYWYQQALGLGLQFLLWYDEGEERNRGNFPPRFSGRQFPNYSSELNVNALELEDSALYLCASSPRGRPGANVLTFGAGSRLTVL.